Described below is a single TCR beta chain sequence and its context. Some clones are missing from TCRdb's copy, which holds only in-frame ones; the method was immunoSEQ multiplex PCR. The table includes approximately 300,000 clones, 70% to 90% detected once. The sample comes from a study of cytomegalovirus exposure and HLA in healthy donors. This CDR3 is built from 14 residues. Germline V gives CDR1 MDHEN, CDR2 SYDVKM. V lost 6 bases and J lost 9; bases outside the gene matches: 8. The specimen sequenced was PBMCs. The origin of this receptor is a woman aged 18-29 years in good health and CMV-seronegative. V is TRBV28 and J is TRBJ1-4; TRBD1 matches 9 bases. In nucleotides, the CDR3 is TGTGCCAGCAGAATCCCGGGACAGGGCCAAAAACTGTTTTTT. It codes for CASRIPGQGQKLFF.